This TCR beta chain was obtained from a study of vaccination and CD4 T cells after COVID-19. Background on the study: The convalescents, six males and four females, included two who were Hispanic. The stimulus for the cells was overlapping spike peptides derived from SARS-CoV-2, HCoV-NL63, HCoV-OC43 and HCoV-229E. Study-wide results and caveats: It was observed that, in convalescent patients, a median around 87% of reactive clones arose only post-vaccination.

Treatment noted: roughly 11-day PBMC culture with coronavirus spike peptide pools or control peptides (ViraFEST assay). This CDR3 is 16 amino acids long. V lost 0 bases to trimming and J lost 2 bases, with 14 bases between them. The germline CDR1 and CDR2 sequences are MGHDK and SYGVNS. Turning to this clonotype: Its antigen is still unknown.

Sequence data for DNA of cultured CD4+ T cells were generated by the Oncomine TCR Beta short-read assay. MiXCR, run by TCRdb on the PCR reads, gives a single entry per CDR3 protein. The sample records about 15,000 distinct CDR3 sequences, roughly half being singletons. Input material: CD4+ T cells from blood, cultured in vitro. This clonotype was obtained from a human donor who had recovered from COVID-19. The rearrangement links TRBV25-1 to TRBJ2-7, with D perhaps TRBD1 or TRBD2 (5 bases each). The CDR3 nucleotides read TGTGCCAGCAGTGAATATAATGTCGGGGCGACCTACGAGCAGTACTTC. This encodes CASSEYNVGATYEQYF.